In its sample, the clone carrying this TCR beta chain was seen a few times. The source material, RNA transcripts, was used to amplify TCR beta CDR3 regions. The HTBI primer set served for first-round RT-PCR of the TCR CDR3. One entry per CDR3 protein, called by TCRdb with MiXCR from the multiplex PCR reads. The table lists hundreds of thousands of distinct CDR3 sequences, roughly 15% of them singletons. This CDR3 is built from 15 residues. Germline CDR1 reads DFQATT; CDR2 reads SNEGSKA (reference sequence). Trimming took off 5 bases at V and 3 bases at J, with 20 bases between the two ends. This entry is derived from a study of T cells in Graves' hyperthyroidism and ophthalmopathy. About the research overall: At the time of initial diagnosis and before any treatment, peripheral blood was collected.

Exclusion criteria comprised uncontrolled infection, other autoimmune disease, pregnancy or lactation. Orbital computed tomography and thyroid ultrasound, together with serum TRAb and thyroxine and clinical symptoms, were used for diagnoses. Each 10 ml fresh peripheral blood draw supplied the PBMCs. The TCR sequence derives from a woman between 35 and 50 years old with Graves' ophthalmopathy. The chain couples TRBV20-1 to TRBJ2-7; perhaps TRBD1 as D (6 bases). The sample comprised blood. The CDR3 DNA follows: TGCAGTGCTTGGGACACCGAACTGGTCGGCTACGAGCAGTACTTC. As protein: CSAWDTELVGYEQYF.